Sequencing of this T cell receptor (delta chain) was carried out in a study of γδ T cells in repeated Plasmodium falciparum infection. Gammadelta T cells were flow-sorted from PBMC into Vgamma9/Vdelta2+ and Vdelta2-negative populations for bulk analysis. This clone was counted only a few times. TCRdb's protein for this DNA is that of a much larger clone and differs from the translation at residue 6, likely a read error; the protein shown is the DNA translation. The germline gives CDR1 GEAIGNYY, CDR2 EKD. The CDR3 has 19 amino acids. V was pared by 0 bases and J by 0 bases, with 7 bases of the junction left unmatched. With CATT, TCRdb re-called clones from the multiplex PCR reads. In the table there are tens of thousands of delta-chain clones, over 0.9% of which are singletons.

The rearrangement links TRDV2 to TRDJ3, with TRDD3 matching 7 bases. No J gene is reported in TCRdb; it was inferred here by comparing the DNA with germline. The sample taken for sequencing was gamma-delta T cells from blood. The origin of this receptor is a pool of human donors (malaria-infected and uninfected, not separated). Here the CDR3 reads CACDTRRGDGSWDTRQMFF. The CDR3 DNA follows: TGTGCCTGTGACACCCGGAGGGGGGATGGCTCCTGGGACACCCGACAGATGTTTTTC.